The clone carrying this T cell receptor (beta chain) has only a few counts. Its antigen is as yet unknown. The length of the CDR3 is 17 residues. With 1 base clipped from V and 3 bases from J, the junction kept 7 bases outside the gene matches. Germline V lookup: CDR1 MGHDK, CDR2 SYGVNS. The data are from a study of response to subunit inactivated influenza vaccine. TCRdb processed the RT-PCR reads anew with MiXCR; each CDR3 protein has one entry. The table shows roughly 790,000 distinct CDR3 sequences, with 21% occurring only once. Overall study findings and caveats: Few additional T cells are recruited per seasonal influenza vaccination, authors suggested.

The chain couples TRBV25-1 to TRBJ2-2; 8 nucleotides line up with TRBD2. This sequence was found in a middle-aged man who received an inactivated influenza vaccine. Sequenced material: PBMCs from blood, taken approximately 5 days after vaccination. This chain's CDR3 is CASSESRSGIYTGELFF. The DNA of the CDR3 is TGTGCCAGCAGTGAATCTCGTAGCGGGATATACACCGGGGAGCTGTTTTTT.